The 21 T cell receptor beta chains given below trace back to one sample, sequenced in a study of cytotoxic CD8 clonotypes in ibrutinib-treated CLL. Produced via immunoSEQ multiplex PCR; TCRdb's table is partial and in-frame only. The table records over 150,000 clones, 81% of them present only once. The sequences come from PBMCs, collected after 12 months of ibrutinib treatment. The receptors shown here come from a human donor with chronic lymphocytic leukemia.

This clone was observed once. This sequence joins TRBV7-8 and TRBJ1-1, with unresolved D. CDR3 length: 14 amino acids. Germline V gene sequence: CDR1 SGHVS, CDR2 FQNEAQ. V lost 4 bases and J 2 bases, leaving 11 bases between the germline ends. The CDR3 DNA reads as TGTGCCAGCAGCTCCCAATGGGGAAACACTGAAGCTTTCTTT. It yields the protein CASSSQWGNTEAFF.

At least ten counts were recorded for this clone. V and J are TRBV5-6 and TRBJ1-1; TRBD1 matches 8 bases. The CDR3 is 15 amino acids. Germline values: CDR1 SGHDT, CDR2 YYEEEE. V was clipped by 4 bases and J by 1 base; unmatched bases: 6. Here the CDR3 reads CASSIYGQGNTEAFF. In DNA form, the CDR3 reads TGTGCCAGCAGCATATACGGACAGGGGAACACTGAAGCTTTCTTT.

This chain connects TRBV29-1 to TRBJ2-7; 11 bases agree with TRBD2. V was clipped by 1 base and J by 0 bases; unmatched bases: 5. Germline CDR1 and CDR2: SQVTM and ANQGSEA. The CDR3 contains 16 residues. CDR3 DNA sequence: TGCAGCGTTGAAGGAGGTAGCGGGAGGGCCTCCTACGAGCAGTACTTC. It specifies CSVEGGSGRASYEQYF.

V usage is TRBV5-1 and J usage is TRBJ2-7; no definite D call. CDR1 SGHRS and CDR2 YFSETQ come from the germline V gene. The CDR3 runs to 18 residues. Trimming pared 1 base from V and 3 bases from J, leaving 23 bases between. The DNA of the CDR3 is TGCGCCAGCAGCTTGAAGATTTCAAATTTAGGTGTCGGCTACGAGCAGTACTTC. This translates into CASSLKISNLGVGYEQYF.

This chain uses TRBV7-2 with TRBJ2-2; D uncertain. Per the germline V gene, CDR1 is SGHTA and CDR2 is FQGNSA. The CDR3 consists of 15 residues. Trimming removed 2 bases from V and 1 base from J, with 8 bases in between. In DNA, the CDR3 is TGTGCCAGCAGCTTAAACCCAGTGAACACCGGGGAGCTGTTTTTT. The encoded protein is CASSLNPVNTGELFF.

Points on this clone: This CDR3 is also generated by other DNA sequences in the sample. The chain links TRBV5-1 to TRBJ1-1; D remains ambiguous. Germline V CDR1 and CDR2: SGHRS, YFSETQ. CDR3 length equals 14 residues. The V end was cut by 1 base, the J end by 1 base, with 8 bases between. As DNA, the CDR3 is TGCGCCAGCAGCTTGTCACCGGGGAACACTGAAGCTTTCTTT. Translation gives CASSLSPGNTEAFF.

The chain is built from TRBV28 and TRBJ1-1, with unresolved D. Germline CDR1 MDHEN, CDR2 SYDVKM. The CDR3 consists of 16 residues. Deletions cut 5 bases from V and 5 bases from J, with 21 bases between. In nucleotides, the CDR3 is TGTGCCAGCAGTCCCTCATTAGGTCGGGCCAAAACTGAAGCTTTCTTT. Its protein is CASSPSLGRAKTEAFF.

The chain recombines TRBV4-3 with TRBJ2-4; TRBD2 aligns across 11 bases. The CDR3 is 21 residues long. The germline V gene encodes CDR1 LGHNA and CDR2 YSLEER. The V segment lost 3 bases and the J segment 0 bases; nucleotides outside the gene matches: 16. CDR3 DNA sequence: TGCGCCAGCAGCCAGTGGTCGGGACTAGCGGCACCACATCTAGCCAAAAACATTCAGTACTTC. Translation: CASSQWSGLAAPHLAKNIQYF.

The chain combines TRBV5-1 with TRBJ2-1, with 7 bases lining up with TRBD1. This CDR3 is built from 15 residues. V was pared by 4 bases and J by 4 bases, with 8 bases of the junction left unmatched. Germline V gene data show CDR1 as SGHRS and CDR2 as YFSETQ. The CDR3 region is CASSAPGTDYNEQFF. The CDR3 coding sequence is TGCGCCAGCAGCGCGCCCGGGACAGATTACAATGAGCAGTTCTTC.

The J gene is TRBJ2-1, the V gene TRBV7-9, with D possibly being TRBD2 (6 bases). The CDR3 extends over 13 amino acids. Trimming shortened V by 11 bases and J by 4 bases, and 15 bases separated the two germline ends. The V gene's germline CDR1 is SEHNR and CDR2 FQNEAQ (reference sequence). The CDR3: CAYDEEGYNEQFF. The CDR3 DNA sequence: TGTGCCTACGATGAGGAGGGGTACAATGAGCAGTTCTTC.

The chain links TRBV5-5 to TRBJ1-5, with 7 bases fitting TRBD1. Germline CDR1 reads SGHKS; CDR2 reads YYEKEE (reference sequence). This CDR3 comprises 15 residues. J was trimmed by 0 bases and V by 8 bases; bases with no gene match: 8. This CDR3 is CASQQGYFSNQPQHF. The CDR3 DNA is TGTGCCAGTCAACAGGGGTACTTTAGCAATCAGCCCCAGCATTTT.

The rearrangement links TRBV6-4 to TRBJ2-3; D is unclear. The CDR3 contains 14 residues. Germline V gene sequence: CDR1 MRHNA, CDR2 SNTAGT. Trimming took off 8 bases at V and 4 bases at J, with 16 bases between the two ends. Here the CDR3 reads CASRSLRVADTQYF. CDR3 bases: TGTGCCAGCCGTAGCCTGAGAGTAGCAGATACGCAGTATTTT.

J is TRBJ1-2 and V is TRBV19; TRBD1 aligns across 9 bases. Germline lookup yields CDR1 LNHDA and CDR2 SQIVND (reference sequence). The V and J ends lost 7 bases and 5 bases, in that order; junction bases with no gene match: 8. There are 14 residues in the CDR3. CDR3 sequence (DNA): TGTGCCAGTAAGGCGGACAGGGGATATTATGGCTACACCTTC. This sequence encodes CASKADRGYYGYTF. The full variable domain, rest sourced from reference TRBV19 and TRBJ1-2, is DGGITQSPKYLFRKEGQNVTLSCEQNLNHDAMYWYRQDPGQGLRLIYYSQIVNDFQKGDIAEGYSVSREKKESFPLTVTSAQKNPTAFYLCASKADRGYYGYTFGSGTRLTVV.

This chain links TRBV5-5 with TRBJ1-3; D is perhaps TRBD1 (6 bases). The CDR3 length is 19 residues. Germline values: CDR1 SGHKS, CDR2 YYEKEE (reference sequence). With 0 bases removed from V and 5 bases from J, the gap between germline ends came to 24 bases. The CDR3 DNA follows: TGTGCCAGCAGCTTGGGGCAGGGGAAGCGAGGATCCCCTCGAAACACCATATATTTT. Encoded protein: CASSLGQGKRGSPRNTIYF. The complete variable domain, with remaining parts taken from reference TRBV5-5 and TRBJ1-3, reads DAGVTQSPTHLIKTRGQQVTLRCSPISGHKSVSWYQQVLGQGPQFIFQYYEKEERGRGNFPDRFSARQFPNYSSELNVNALLLGDSALYLCASSLGQGKRGSPRNTIYFGEGSWLTVV.

The CDR3 nucleotides read TGTGCCAGCAGCTTGGAACTAGCGGGCAATTTGTATACGCAGTATTTT. Residues: CASSLELAGNLYTQYF. The chain uses TRBV5-5 and TRBJ2-3; 9 bases agree with TRBD2. CDR1 is SGHKS and CDR2 is YYEKEE in the germline V gene (reference sequence). The CDR3 totals 16 residues. Trimming cost V 0 bases and J 7 bases; bases outside gene matches: 9.

The rearrangement uses TRBV6-5 and TRBJ2-7; D possibly uses TRBD1 or TRBD2 (7 bases each). This CDR3 contains 15 residues. Germline V gene data show CDR1 as MNHEY and CDR2 as SVGAGI. Trimming took 2 bases from V and 3 from J, leaving 14 bases between them. In DNA, the CDR3 is TGTGCCAGCAGTTACGGGTCAGGGGGGGTCTACGAGCAGTACTTC. Translating it yields CASSYGSGGVYEQYF.

The chain joins TRBV28 to TRBJ2-7; D not resolved. There are 12 residues in the CDR3. From germline, CDR1 is MDHEN and CDR2 SYDVKM. Trimming removed 1 base from V and 1 base from J, with 2 bases in between. CDR3 in DNA: TGTGCCAGCAGTTTATTGTCCTACGAGCAGTACTTC. Translated, it gives CASSLLSYEQYF.

V usage is TRBV7-9 and J usage is TRBJ2-1; 13 nucleotides agree with TRBD2. CDR1 is SEHNR, CDR2 FQNEAQ, per germline (reference sequence). This CDR3 contains 15 residues. Trimming took 5 bases from V and 6 from J; bases not matched to a gene: 4. The CDR3 DNA is TGTGCCAGCAGCCCGACTAGCGGGGGGCCCAATGAGCAGTTCTTC. Translating it yields CASSPTSGGPNEQFF.

The rearrangement links TRBV5-6 to TRBJ1-2; 10 nucleotides line up with TRBD1. The V and J ends lost 3 bases and 8 bases, in that order; junction bases with no gene match: 4. Germline-derived CDR1 and CDR2 are SGHDT and YYEEEE. The CDR3 is 13 residues long. The CDR3 sequence is CASSSGQGSGYTF. CDR3 sequence (DNA): TGTGCCAGCAGCTCGGGACAGGGGAGCGGCTACACCTTC.

By its share, this clone is medium-sized. The V call is TRBV4-3, the J call TRBJ2-1, with D hard to call. Per the germline V gene, CDR1 is LGHNA and CDR2 is YSLEER. V dropped 0 bases and J dropped 2 bases, with 8 bases sitting between them. This CDR3 is built from 15 residues. For the CDR3, the DNA is TGCGCCAGCAGCCAAGATCAGACCCCCTACAATGAGCAGTTCTTC. Encoded protein: CASSQDQTPYNEQFF.

Only one count was recorded for this clone. The rearrangement joins TRBV7-8 to TRBJ1-4, with D tentatively TRBD1 (6 bases). Per germline, CDR1 SGHVS and CDR2 FQNEAQ. The ends were cut back, 6 bases at V and 5 bases at J, with 16 bases in the middle. This CDR3 has 15 amino acids. The CDR3 is CASRDLGGPNEKLFF. The CDR3 DNA reads as TGTGCCAGCAGAGATCTAGGGGGGCCGAATGAAAAACTGTTTTTT.